A selection of T cell receptor beta chains follows, all from one sample in a study of T cell repertoires in cytomegalovirus infection. A single record per CDR3 protein comes from TCRdb applying MiXCR to the reads. This table has around 300,000 distinct CDR3 sequences, less than 25% appearing once. These receptors have no identified antigens. Specimen: cultured PBMCs, collected from culture after CMV antigen stimulation. These receptors were taken from a human donor in good health (CMV status not recorded). Some clones in this sample may be carry-over from other donors' samples. Both conserved end residues are part of each CDR3. The order of the fields is J gene, clone size, D gene, V gene, CDR3 protein, CDR3 DNA. A D gene is named only where the DNA matches it firmly. Only some rows state a clone size, as once, few, many or a class for expanded clones.

>TRBJ1-3|few|TRBD1|TRBV6-2/TRBV6-3
CASRFLGQAPASSGNTIYF
TGTGCCAGCAGATTCCTGGGACAGGCACCGGCGAGCTCTGGAAACACCATATATTTT
>TRBJ1-6|-|-|TRBV20-1
CSARLTGENSPLHF
TGCAGTGCTAGATTAACGGGGGAAAATTCACCCCTCCACTTT
>TRBJ2-4|-|TRBD1|TRBV6-2/TRBV6-3
CASSSRQGSGNIQYF
TGTGCCAGCAGTTCAAGACAGGGGTCTGGAAACATTCAGTACTTC
>TRBJ2-2|-|TRBD2|TRBV20-1
CSARDWIAGEAGELFF
TGCAGTGCTAGAGATTGGATAGCGGGAGAGGCGGGGGAGCTGTTTTTT
>TRBJ1-3|-|-|TRBV28
CASTPQSSGNTIYF
TGTGCCAGCACACCACAGAGCTCTGGAAACACCATATATTTT
>TRBJ2-3|-|-|TRBV6-5
CATKVSVGTDTQYF
TGTGCGACAAAAGTTTCGGTGGGCACAGATACGCAGTATTTT
>TRBJ2-1|few|-|TRBV19
CASSIRATWSNEQFF
TGTGCCAGTAGTATCCGAGCGACTTGGAGCAATGAGCAGTTCTTC
>TRBJ1-2|-|-|TRBV11-3
CASSPGPFYGYTF
TGTGCCAGCAGCCCAGGGCCTTTCTATGGCTACACCTTC
>TRBJ1-2|few|-|TRBV4-2
CASSQDWGPGAAPSYTF
TGTGCCAGCAGCCAAGATTGGGGGCCGGGGGCAGCCCCGAGCTACACCTTC
>TRBJ2-1|many|-|TRBV7-2
CASSLERRAGEFF
TGTGCCAGCAGCTTAGAGCGGAGGGCAGGGGAGTTCTTC
>TRBJ2-5|once|TRBD2|TRBV19
CASSRERGKTQYF
TGTGCCAGTAGCAGGGAGCGGGGGAAGACCCAGTACTTC
>TRBJ2-1|many|-|TRBV12-3/TRBV12-4
CASSSEIVSNEQFF
TGTGCCAGCAGCTCGGAGATCGTGAGTAATGAGCAGTTCTTC
>TRBJ2-1|-|-|TRBV27
CASSLEGPYNEQFF
TGTGCCAGCAGTTTGGAGGGACCGTACAATGAGCAGTTCTTC
>TRBJ1-3|-|-|TRBV9
CASSAYDGGSGNTIYF
TGTGCCAGCAGCGCCTACGATGGGGGGAGCGGAAACACCATATATTTT
>TRBJ2-2|-|-|TRBV20-1
CSARVAVNTGELFF
TGCAGTGCTCGTGTGGCGGTGAACACCGGGGAGCTGTTTTTT
>TRBJ2-6|few|-|TRBV24-1
CATSEGEVAGANVLTF
TGTGCCACCAGTGAGGGTGAGGTAGCTGGGGCCAACGTCCTGACTTTC
>TRBJ2-4|-|-|TRBV27
CASSLIGTAKNIQYF
TGTGCCAGCAGTTTGATAGGAACCGCCAAAAACATTCAGTACTTC
>TRBJ2-5|few|-|TRBV24-1
CATSDFGGRETQYF
TGTGCCACCAGTGATTTTGGGGGCAGGGAGACCCAGTACTTC
>TRBJ2-3|-|-|TRBV12-3/TRBV12-4
CASSFRSWGTDTQYF
TGTGCCAGCAGTTTCAGGTCCTGGGGCACAGATACGCAGTATTTT
>TRBJ1-6|many|-|TRBV11-1
CASSLTGKALHF
TGTGCCAGCAGCCTGACCGGGAAGGCCCTCCACTTT
>TRBJ2-5|-|-|TRBV11-2
CASSLGLTQETQYF
TGTGCCAGCAGCCTGGGACTGACGCAAGAGACCCAGTACTTC
>TRBJ1-5|few|-|TRBV2
CASRADDQPQHF
TGTGCCAGCAGGGCCGATGATCAGCCCCAGCATTTT
>TRBJ2-1|few|-|TRBV2
CASSGWTHAYNEQFF
TGTGCCAGCAGTGGATGGACTCACGCGTACAATGAGCAGTTCTTC
>TRBJ2-7|few|TRBD1|TRBV11-1
CASSPPDRGPYEQYF
TGTGCCAGCAGCCCCCCCGACAGGGGACCCTACGAGCAGTACTTC